Listed below are T cell receptor beta chains from one sample, sequenced in a study of cytomegalovirus exposure and HLA in healthy donors. The data were produced by immunoSEQ multiplex PCR, yet TCRdb's version contains in-frame clones alone and is incomplete. The sample holds 200,000 or so clones, approximately 78% seen once. Sample: PBMCs. These receptors came from a male donor in good health and CMV-seronegative. Both conserved end residues are part of each CDR3. A D gene is named only where the DNA matches it firmly. The size of a clone is reported for some rows only, either as once, few or many, or as a class for expanded clones.

j_gene,d_gene,abundance,v_gene,CDR3aa,CDR3nt
TRBJ1-5,-,-,TRBV28,CASSLLEGAQHF,TGTGCCAGCAGTTTACTCGAGGGGGCCCAGCATTTT
TRBJ2-7,TRBD2,-,TRBV19,CASSPLEAGAYTYEQYF,TGTGCCAGTAGTCCGTTGGAAGCGGGGGCTTACACCTACGAGCAGTACTTC
TRBJ1-1,TRBD1,few,TRBV19,CASIAGTGVLFAFF,TGTGCCAGTATAGCCGGGACAGGGGTTCTTTTCGCTTTCTTT
TRBJ2-5,-,once,TRBV14,CASSQDFTRTVRETQYF,TGTGCCAGCAGCCAAGATTTTACCCGGACAGTCCGAGAGACCCAGTACTTC
TRBJ2-5,TRBD1,-,TRBV28,CASSISAGGAETQYF,TGTGCCAGCAGTATTTCAGCAGGGGGCGCGGAGACCCAGTACTTC
TRBJ1-1,TRBD1,-,TRBV6-5,CASGDSSAFF,TGTGCCAGCGGGGACAGTTCAGCTTTCTTT
TRBJ2-7,TRBD2,once,TRBV5-1,CASSFRAGDEQYF,TGCGCCAGCAGCTTTCGAGCGGGAGACGAGCAGTACTTC
TRBJ2-7,TRBD1,-,TRBV28,CASSLRPGTGRYEQYF,TGTGCCAGCAGCTTGAGACCCGGGACAGGGCGTTACGAGCAGTACTTC
TRBJ2-7,-,once,TRBV6-5,CASSYAVSYEQYF,TGTGCCAGCAGTTATGCGGTCTCCTACGAGCAGTACTTC
TRBJ2-3,TRBD2,-,TRBV5-1,CATALAGGPDTQYF,TGCGCCACCGCACTAGCGGGAGGACCAGATACGCAGTATTTT
TRBJ1-3,-,-,TRBV7-9,CASSTRTSGNTIYF,TGTGCCAGCAGCACGCGGACATCCGGAAACACCATATATTTT
TRBJ1-6,-,-,TRBV7-3,CASSLIPSDNSPLHF,TGTGCCAGCAGCTTAATCCCTTCGGATAATTCACCCCTCCACTTT
TRBJ2-7,TRBD2,-,TRBV15,CATSRASGSSYEQYF,TGTGCCACCAGCAGAGCTAGCGGGAGCTCCTACGAGCAGTACTTC
TRBJ2-7,TRBD2,-,TRBV27,CASTPLAASGNSEQYF,TGTGCCAGCACCCCTCTCGCGGCTAGCGGGAATAGCGAGCAGTACTTC
TRBJ2-7,TRBD1,-,TRBV6-1,CASSTDRGSPYEQYF,TGTGCCAGCAGTACTGACAGGGGGTCGCCCTACGAGCAGTACTTC
TRBJ1-4,TRBD1,-,TRBV6-1,CASRGDRQYNEKLFF,TGTGCCAGCAGGGGGGACAGGCAGTATAATGAAAAACTGTTTTTT
TRBJ2-7,-,-,TRBV14,CASSPRGGTYEQYF,TGTGCCAGCAGCCCCCGCGGAGGGACCTACGAGCAGTACTTC
TRBJ2-5,-,-,TRBV18,CASSPQQGETQYF,TGTGCCAGCTCACCCCAGCAGGGAGAGACCCAGTACTTC
TRBJ2-3,-,-,TRBV10-1,CASSESTGGTDTQYF,TGCGCCAGCAGTGAGTCAACGGGAGGCACAGATACGCAGTATTTT
TRBJ1-5,TRBD1,-,TRBV5-5,CASSPNVGTVTQPQHF,TGTGCCAGCAGCCCCAACGTAGGGACAGTGACTCAGCCCCAGCATTTT
TRBJ2-7,TRBD2,-,TRBV6-5,CASSRSGISGEQYF,TGTGCCAGCAGTCGGAGCGGGATCTCCGGCGAGCAGTACTTC
TRBJ2-5,-,few,TRBV12-5,CASGLGQGGEETQYF,TGTGCTAGTGGTTTGGGGCAGGGGGGCGAAGAGACCCAGTACTTC
TRBJ1-1,-,few,TRBV6-5,CASSYTGTEAFF,TGTGCCAGCAGTTACACTGGGACAGAAGCTTTCTTT
TRBJ2-1,TRBD2,-,TRBV9,CASSVLGSVGLAGGSEQFF,TGTGCCAGCAGCGTATTGGGATCGGTGGGACTAGCGGGAGGAAGTGAGCAGTTCTTC
TRBJ1-1,-,-,TRBV18,CASSPGHLNTEAFF,TGTGCCAGCTCACCGGGCCATTTGAACACTGAAGCTTTCTTT
TRBJ2-7,-,few,TRBV5-6,CASSLRDDLPGWEQYF,TGTGCCAGCAGCCTACGCGACGACCTCCCGGGATGGGAGCAGTACTTC
TRBJ2-1,TRBD1,-,TRBV15,CATSRETGGEYNEQFF,TGTGCCACCAGCAGAGAAACAGGGGGAGAGTATAATGAGCAGTTCTTC
TRBJ2-1,TRBD2,-,TRBV9,CASSSIPGGSYNEQFF,TGTGCCAGCAGCTCCATTCCGGGGGGCTCCTACAATGAGCAGTTCTTC
TRBJ2-7,-,-,TRBV5-4,CASSSPYRDEQYF,TGTGCCAGCAGCTCCCCTTACAGGGACGAGCAGTACTTC
TRBJ1-4,-,-,TRBV7-8,CASSKSGTSSEKLFF,TGTGCCAGCAGTAAAAGCGGGACAAGCAGTGAAAAACTGTTTTTT
TRBJ2-7,-,-,TRBV28,CASTDSTYEQYF,TGTGCCAGCACCGACAGCACCTACGAGCAGTACTTC
TRBJ2-7,TRBD1,-,TRBV7-6,CASSRVGTGNEQYF,TGTGCCAGCAGCCGGGTGGGGACAGGTAACGAGCAGTACTTC
TRBJ2-5,-,-,TRBV9,CASSSVVTGEQYF,TGTGCCAGCAGCAGCGTGGTCACTGGGGAGCAGTACTTC
TRBJ1-2,-,-,TRBV5-1,CASSLGQGLGRNYGYTF,TGCGCCAGCAGCTTGGGCCAGGGGCTCGGTAGAAATTATGGCTACACCTTC
TRBJ2-2,-,-,TRBV7-9,CASSLVGPTTGELFF,TGTGCCAGCAGCTTAGTGGGGCCAACCACCGGGGAGCTGTTTTTT
TRBJ1-1,TRBD1,few,TRBV7-9,CASSLGGTGETEAFF,TGTGCCAGCAGCTTAGGGGGGACAGGGGAGACTGAAGCTTTCTTT
TRBJ2-7,TRBD2,few,TRBV6-6,CASRGTSGYEQYF,TGTGCCAGCAGAGGGACTAGCGGCTACGAGCAGTACTTC
TRBJ2-2,-,-,TRBV30,CAWTGMYTGELFF,TGTGCCTGGACCGGGATGTACACCGGGGAGCTGTTTTTT
TRBJ1-4,-,-,TRBV6-5,CASRREVATNEKLFF,TGTGCCAGCAGGAGGGAAGTTGCAACTAATGAAAAACTGTTTTTT
TRBJ2-7,TRBD1,-,TRBV18,CASSPRSQGAREQYF,TGTGCCAGCTCACCTCGGTCCCAGGGGGCAAGGGAGCAGTACTTC
TRBJ1-4,TRBD1,few,TRBV5-1,CASSLVPDRGLATNEKLFF,TGCGCCAGCAGCTTGGTCCCGGACAGGGGATTGGCAACTAATGAAAAACTGTTTTTT
TRBJ2-5,-,once,TRBV6-1,CASSENTGIETQYF,TGTGCCAGCAGTGAAAACACAGGGATCGAGACCCAGTACTTC
TRBJ2-3,TRBD2,-,TRBV5-4,CASSFVLAGMGTDTQYF,TGTGCCAGCAGCTTCGTGTTAGCGGGAATGGGCACAGATACGCAGTATTTT
TRBJ2-7,-,-,TRBV19,CASSAQGTYEQYF,TGTGCCAGTAGTGCACAGGGTACCTACGAGCAGTACTTC
TRBJ2-5,-,-,TRBV19,CASSPRQAGGETQYF,TGTGCCAGTAGTCCCCGACAGGCTGGGGGAGAGACCCAGTACTTC
TRBJ2-5,-,few,TRBV5-1,CASSLQGQGETQYF,TGCGCCAGCAGCTTGCAAGGCCAGGGAGAGACCCAGTACTTC
TRBJ2-7,-,-,TRBV27,CASRPRGGSSHEQYF,TGTGCCAGCAGGCCCCGAGGGGGAAGTAGCCACGAGCAGTACTTC
TRBJ2-7,TRBD1,-,TRBV29-1,CSVRTGGSYEQYF,TGCAGCGTAAGGACAGGGGGCTCCTACGAGCAGTACTTC
TRBJ1-2,-,-,TRBV19,CASSARGDYGYTF,TGTGCCAGTAGTGCGCGGGGTGACTATGGCTACACCTTC
TRBJ2-7,TRBD2,few,TRBV5-6,CASSRQAGRQYF,TGTGCCAGCAGCCGCCAAGCGGGACGGCAGTACTTC
TRBJ1-2,-,-,TRBV4-1,CASSHAGGRGRNYGYTF,TGCGCCAGCAGCCATGCTGGGGGGAGGGGTAGAAACTATGGCTACACCTTC
TRBJ1-2,-,-,TRBV7-8,CASSFDRSVLYGYTF,TGTGCCAGCAGCTTCGACAGGTCCGTGCTCTATGGCTACACCTTC